Shown below are 25 T cell receptor beta chains from a single sample sequenced in a study of T cells in Graves' hyperthyroidism and ophthalmopathy. The source material, RNA transcripts, was used to amplify TCR beta CDR3 regions. First-round RT-PCR targeting the TCR CDR3 was performed with the HTBI primer set. TCRdb reprocessed the multiplex PCR reads via MiXCR and lists one record per CDR3 protein. Here the sample spans 620,000 or so distinct CDR3 sequences, about 14% being singletons. The material sequenced was blood. The receptor set was obtained from a woman aged 45-60 years with Graves' ophthalmopathy.

This clonotype occurred many times. V gene TRBV12-5 combines with J gene TRBJ2-1; tentative D call: TRBD1 (5 bases). The V and J ends lost 3 bases and 4 bases respectively, with 10 bases between them. This CDR3 spans 14 amino acids. Germline V gene lookup returns CDR1 LGHNT and CDR2 FRNRAP. Written as DNA, the CDR3 is TGTGCTAGTGGTTTCGAAGGGGTGTACAATGAGCAGTTCTTC. As protein: CASGFEGVYNEQFF.

This clonotype was recorded at least ten times. The rearrangement links TRBV11-1 to TRBJ2-3, with D tentatively TRBD1 (6 bases). Trimming removed 2 bases at V and 0 bases at J, with 9 bases between. The CDR3 covers 15 residues. Germline CDR1 SGHAT, CDR2 FQDESV (reference sequence). In nucleotides, the CDR3 is TGTGCCAGCAGCTTAACAGGGTTTAGCACAGATACGCAGTATTTT. Its translation: CASSLTGFSTDTQYF.

In regard to this clonotype: This may be a read error, as it is one base from a much larger clone. The CDR3 region is CASSPPLAGGSRGELFF. The CDR3 nucleotides read TGTGCCAGCAGTCCACCACTAGCGGGAGGGAGCCGCGGGGAGCTGTTTTTT. This chain links TRBV28 with TRBJ2-2; 13 bases map to TRBD2. V shed 5 bases, J shed 7 bases, and the junction held 10 bases outside the gene matches. Looked up from germline, CDR1 is MDHEN and CDR2 is SYDVKM. CDR3 length equals 17 residues.

This clonotype was detected many times. In DNA, the CDR3 is TGCGCCAGCAGCACTTTGTTCGGGAGGGACGAGCAGTACTTC. It specifies CASSTLFGRDEQYF. V usage is TRBV5-1 and J usage is TRBJ2-7, with TRBD2 identical over 8 bases. The CDR3 has 14 amino acids. The V gene end was trimmed by 4 bases and the J gene end by 5 bases; junction bases not matched to a gene: 8. Germline-derived CDR1 and CDR2 are SGHRS and YFSETQ.

This clonotype was observed at least ten times. CDR3 coding DNA: TGTGCCAGCAGCCCGGGTGGGACAGCCTACGAGCAGTACTTC. It codes for CASSPGGTAYEQYF. J is TRBJ2-7 and V is TRBV13; 7 bases line up with TRBD1. In germline, CDR1 is PRHDT, CDR2 FYEKMQ (reference sequence). This CDR3 spans 14 amino acids. Trimming took 5 bases from V and 2 from J; bases not matched to a gene: 6.

The chain links TRBV30 to TRBJ2-7; the match to TRBD1 covers 10 bases. Germline CDR1 reads GTSNPN; CDR2 reads SVGIG (reference sequence). The CDR3 spans 14 residues. Unmatched junction bases numbered 8, after V lost 5 bases and J lost 4 bases. In DNA, the CDR3 is TGTGCCTGGGCCCCCGGGACAGGGGCATACGAGCAGTACTTC. This translates into CAWAPGTGAYEQYF.

In its sample, this clonotype was seen many times. V gene TRBV24-1 combines with J gene TRBJ1-1; TRBD1 matches at 8 bases. With V trimmed by 9 bases and J by 2 bases, 7 bases remained unmatched. The CDR3 has 14 amino acids. Germline CDR1 reads KGHDR; CDR2 reads SFDVKD. CDR3 protein: CATRGTGENTEAFF. CDR3 DNA: TGTGCCACCCGAGGGACAGGAGAAAACACTGAAGCTTTCTTT.

This clonotype has a count of ten or more. It may be a read error: a sequence one base away is much more abundant. J is TRBJ2-5 and V is TRBV18, with TRBD2 as a possible D gene (6 bases). Germline V CDR1 and CDR2: KGHSH, LQKENI. This CDR3 has 15 residues. The CDR3 loop is CANSPSARGRETQYF. CDR3 bases: TGTGCCAACTCACCATCGGCCCGGGGGAGAGAGACCCAGTACTTC. Using reference TRBV18 and TRBJ2-5 for the parts outside the CDR3, the full variable domain is NAGVMQNPRHLVRRRGQEARLRCSPMKGHSHVYWYRQLPEEGLKFMVYLQKENIIDESGMPKERFSAEFPKEGPSILRIQQVVRGDSAAYFCANSPSARGRETQYFGPGTRLLVL.

At least ten counts were recorded for this clonotype. The chain combines TRBV6-1 with TRBJ1-1, with D uncertain. Trimming removed 7 bases at V and 4 bases at J, with 19 bases between. Germline CDR1 MNHNS, CDR2 SASEGT. There are 15 residues in the CDR3. CDR3: CASNLFREGSTEAFF. The CDR3 bases are TGTGCCAGCAATTTATTTAGGGAAGGGAGCACTGAAGCTTTCTTT.

The rearrangement uses TRBV4-2 and TRBJ1-3; tentative D call: TRBD1 (6 bases). The CDR3 extends over 17 amino acids. Germline assignment: CDR1 LGHNA and CDR2 YNFKEQ. The ends were cut back, 4 bases at V and 0 bases at J, with 16 bases in the middle. In DNA form, the CDR3 reads TGTGCCAGCAGCCCACGGAACAGGGAGTACTCTGGAAACACCATATATTTT. Amino acids: CASSPRNREYSGNTIYF.

This clonotype was seen many times. V usage is TRBV6-1 and J usage is TRBJ2-7, with TRBD1 matching over 7 bases. Trimming removed 7 bases from V and 4 bases from J; junction bases left unmatched: 10. Germline CDR1 and CDR2: MNHNS and SASEGT. The CDR3 consists of 14 residues. The CDR3 sequence: CASKLGDRTYEQYF. DNA for the CDR3: TGTGCCAGCAAACTGGGGGACAGAACTTACGAGCAGTACTTC.

The V gene is TRBV9, the J gene TRBJ1-4, with 8 bases that match TRBD1. This CDR3 has 13 residues. Losses at the gene ends were 6 bases for V and 6 bases for J; bases not matched to a gene: 4. Germline CDR1 is SGDLS and CDR2 is YYNGEE. This chain's CDR3 is CASTGQGDEKLFF. CDR3 sequence (DNA): TGTGCCAGCACCGGACAGGGAGATGAAAAACTGTTTTTT.

Concerning this clonotype: Given a much more abundant clone one base away, this may be a read error. Since the CDR3 does not end with the conserved phenylalanine or tryptophan, this likely comes from a read error. The chain is built from TRBV20-1 and TRBJ1-5; a possible D gene is TRBD1 (5 bases). Deletions cut 0 bases from V and 0 bases from J, with 12 bases between. Germline CDR1 is DFQATT and CDR2 is SNEGSKA (reference sequence). The CDR3 runs 16 residues. The CDR3 spells CSARDREGYSNQPQHL. The DNA for the CDR3 is TGCAGTGCTAGAGACAGGGAGGGCTATAGCAATCAGCCCCAGCATCTT.

This clonotype was counted ten times or more. This chain links TRBV12-3 or TRBV12-4 with TRBJ2-1, with 11 nucleotides matching TRBD2. The CDR3 consists of 15 residues. With 5 bases clipped from V and 6 bases from J, the junction kept 6 bases outside the gene matches. The CDR3: CASSKDSGRGNEQFF. The DNA for the CDR3 is TGTGCCAGCAGTAAGGATAGCGGGAGGGGCAATGAGCAGTTCTTC.

The chain recombines TRBV2 with TRBJ2-4; D unresolved. The V gene's germline CDR1 is SNHLY and CDR2 FYNNEI. The V end lost 7 bases, the J end lost 0 bases, and 7 bases lay between the germline ends. This CDR3 has 13 residues. The CDR3 here is CASTGPAKNIQYF. CDR3 coding DNA: TGTGCCAGCACTGGACCAGCCAAAAACATTCAGTACTTC.

This clonotype was observed many times. The chain employs TRBV7-2 and TRBJ2-7, with D perhaps being TRBD1 or TRBD2 (5 bases each). V shed 5 bases and J shed 0 bases, with 14 bases lying between them. This CDR3 region has 15 residues. The V gene's germline CDR1 is SGHTA and CDR2 FQGNSA. Here the CDR3 DNA reads TGTGCCAGCAGCCGAGGGGTATCGAGCTCCTACGAGCAGTACTTC. Its translation: CASSRGVSSSYEQYF.

V is TRBV19 and J is TRBJ1-1; no firm D call. Germline V gives CDR1 LNHDA, CDR2 SQIVND (reference sequence). V lost 3 bases to trimming and J lost 0 bases, with 11 bases between them. The CDR3 length is 15 residues. This chain's CDR3 is CASSISGGLNTEAFF. CDR3 DNA: TGTGCCAGTAGTATCTCAGGCGGTTTGAACACTGAAGCTTTCTTT.

In its sample, this clonotype was seen many times. The chain joins TRBV18 to TRBJ2-7; the match to TRBD2 covers 7 bases. The CDR3 runs to 17 residues. Germline trimming cut 3 bases from V and 4 bases from J; bases unmatched to any gene: 15. From germline, CDR1 is KGHSH and CDR2 LQKENI. CDR3 coding DNA: TGTGCCAGCTCACCCAAGGTGGCTAGCGGAGTGGCTTACGAGCAGTACTTC. Residues: CASSPKVASGVAYEQYF.

In its sample, this clonotype was seen many times. The rearrangement links TRBV30 to TRBJ2-1, with a tentative D call TRBD1 (5 bases). The V gene's germline CDR1 is GTSNPN and CDR2 SVGIG (reference sequence). V lost 5 bases to trimming and J lost 7 bases, with 15 bases between them. This CDR3 contains 13 residues. DNA of the CDR3: TGTGCCTGGTCTGGGGTTAGGGGTAATGAGCAGTTCTTC. This sequence encodes CAWSGVRGNEQFF.

This clonotype was counted ten times or more. The chain employs TRBV7-9 and TRBJ2-1, with D unresolved. The CDR3 loop spans 13 amino acids. Germline lookup yields CDR1 SEHNR and CDR2 FQNEAQ (reference sequence). The V end was cut by 3 bases, the J end by 6 bases, with 9 bases between. This CDR3 is CASSFKGTNEQFF. The CDR3 DNA sequence: TGTGCCAGCAGCTTTAAAGGTACCAATGAGCAGTTCTTC. Full variable domain (rest looked up from reference TRBV7-9 and TRBJ2-1): DTGVSQNPRHKITKRGQNVTFRCDPISEHNRLYWYRQTLGQGPEFLTYFQNEAQLEKSRLLSDRFSAERPKGSFSTLEIQRTEQGDSAMYLCASSFKGTNEQFFGPGTRLTVL.

In its sample, this clonotype was seen many times. The rearrangement joins TRBV6-2 or TRBV6-3 to TRBJ1-1, with D perhaps TRBD1 (5 bases). The germline V and J ends were trimmed by 7 bases and 4 bases, with 13 bases remaining between them. The CDR3 sequence is 13 residues long. Germline lookup yields CDR1 MNHEY and CDR2 SVGEGT. Written as DNA, the CDR3 is TGTGCCAGCAAGGAGGGGACTTTCACTGAAGCTTTCTTT. Its translation: CASKEGTFTEAFF.

This clonotype was seen repeatedly, ten times or more. The chain combines TRBV28 with TRBJ2-3; D possibly uses TRBD1 or TRBD2 (5 bases each). Germline-derived CDR1 and CDR2 are MDHEN and SYDVKM. V lost 5 bases and J 4 bases, leaving 19 bases between the germline ends. CDR3 length: 16 residues. This CDR3 is CASSPLPVGRPDTQYF. CDR3 sequence (DNA): TGTGCCAGCAGTCCCCTCCCGGTGGGACGCCCAGATACGCAGTATTTT.

The gene calls are TRBV5-8 and TRBJ1-3, with D tentatively TRBD1 (5 bases). Trimming removed 1 base at V and 1 base at J, with 12 bases between. CDR1 is SGHTS and CDR2 is YDEGEE in the germline V gene. There are 16 residues in the CDR3. This CDR3 reads CASSLKGTMSGNTIYF. The CDR3 DNA reads TGTGCCAGCAGCTTGAAAGGGACCATGTCTGGAAACACCATATATTTT. The entire variable domain, with the rest obtained from reference TRBV5-8 and TRBJ1-3, is as follows: EAGVTQSPTHLIKTRGQQATLRCSPISGHTSVYWYQQALGLGLQFLLWYDEGEERNRGNFPPRFSGRQFPNYSSELNVNALELEDSALYLCASSLKGTMSGNTIYFGEGSWLTVV.

This clonotype was observed at least ten times. V is TRBV7-8 and J is TRBJ1-1, with D possibly being TRBD1 (5 bases). The CDR3 runs 14 residues. Germline V lookup: CDR1 SGHVS, CDR2 FQNEAQ. Trimming removed 3 bases from V and 4 bases from J, with 12 bases in between. The CDR3 protein is CASSFARESTEAFF. CDR3 nucleotide sequence: TGTGCCAGCAGCTTCGCCAGGGAAAGCACTGAAGCTTTCTTT.

This clonotype was found a few times. The rearrangement links TRBV7-2 to TRBJ2-7, with 11 bases fitting TRBD2. J gave up 3 bases and V 2 bases, and 15 bases lay outside the gene matches. Germline V gene sequence: CDR1 SGHTA, CDR2 FQGNSA. CDR3 size: 19 residues. CDR3 region: CASSLRRLAGLIPNYEQYF. Written as DNA, the CDR3 is TGTGCCAGCAGCTTACGGAGACTAGCGGGACTAATTCCAAACTACGAGCAGTACTTC.